This TCR beta chain was documented in a study of shared clonotypes between healthy human individuals. Study-level information: For every donor, three CD4 naive, three CD4 memory, two CD8 naive and one CD8 memory plates were used.

Investigators divided CD4+ cells into CD45RA+ naive and CD45RA-negative memory subsets. Data came from immunoSEQ multiplex PCR; TCRdb stores just in-frame clones and leaves some out. Among roughly 200,000 clones listed, about 66% were seen once. This clonotype was sampled from a man aged 25 to 40 in good health. Sequences were obtained from memory CD4+ T cells sorted from blood. Subset meaning: CD45RA-negative fraction.

CDR3 sequence (DNA): TGCGCCAGCAGCCTCCTCACTGGGACCGGGGAGCTGTTTTTT. It is translated as CASSLLTGTGELFF. J is TRBJ2-2 and V is TRBV4-1; D gene ambiguous. V was pared by 4 bases and J by 5 bases, with 11 bases between. CDR1 and CDR2 (germline): MGHRA, YSYEKL. There are 14 residues in the CDR3.